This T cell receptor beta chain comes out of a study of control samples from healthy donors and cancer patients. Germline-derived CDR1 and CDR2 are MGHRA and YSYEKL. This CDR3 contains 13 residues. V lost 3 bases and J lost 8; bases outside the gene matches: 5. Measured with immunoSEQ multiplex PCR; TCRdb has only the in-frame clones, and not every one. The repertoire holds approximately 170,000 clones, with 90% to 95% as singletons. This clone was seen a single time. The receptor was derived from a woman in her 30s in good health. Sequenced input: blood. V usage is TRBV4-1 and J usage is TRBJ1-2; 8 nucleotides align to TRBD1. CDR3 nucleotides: TGCGCCAGCAGCCAGGGGACAGGCTGGGGCTACACCTTC. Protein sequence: CASSQGTGWGYTF.